Presented here are 11 T cell receptor beta chains from one specimen sequenced in a study of blood T cell repertoires in COVID-19 (dated by TCRdb to between 2020 and 2021). Preparation of the library involved the immunoSEQ multiplex PCR assay. Imported from immuneACCESS, the table was reduced by TCRdb to in-frame sequences with V and J called. These copies leave out some clones; in studies compared against another copy, an unresolved V gene accounts for under half, and the cause of the remainder is not known. This sample holds under 200,000 clones; over 70% were observed only once. The ten top clones hold 5.6% of the sample. Material: PBMCs or T cells enriched from blood (not recorded which). The receptors here all came from a woman in her thirties or forties with acute COVID-19.

The chain couples TRBV3-1 (or the pseudogene TRBV3-2) to TRBJ2-7; 7 nucleotides align to TRBD1. In germline, CDR1 is LGHDT, CDR2 YNNKEL (reference sequence). The ends lost 1 base at V and 12 bases at J; junction bases unmatched: 9. This CDR3 has 13 residues. The CDR3 region has the DNA TGTGCCAGCAGCCAAGCGGGACAGCTTTCCTTGTACTTC. It specifies CASSQAGQLSLYF.

V is TRBV7-2 and J is TRBJ2-3; 10 nucleotides align to TRBD2. Germline CDR1 reads SGHTA; CDR2 reads FQGNSA. J gave up 1 base and V 5 bases, and 9 bases lay outside the gene matches. The CDR3 has 17 amino acids. CDR3 sequence reads: CASSRPSAGGGTDTQYF. Here the CDR3 DNA reads TGTGCCAGCAGCCGTCCTTCAGCGGGAGGGGGCACAGATACGCAGTATTTT.

The V and J genes are TRBV30 and TRBJ2-3; unclear D gene. The V and J ends lost 4 bases and 0 bases respectively, with 5 bases between them. This CDR3 spans 12 amino acids. Germline loops: CDR1 GTSNPN, CDR2 SVGIG (reference sequence). The DNA for the CDR3 is TGTGCCTGGACACGGAGCACAGATACGCAGTATTTT. The encoded protein is CAWTRSTDTQYF.

This clone has more than one count but fewer than ten. The chain combines TRBV7-9 with TRBJ2-3, with 8 bases identical to TRBD1. CDR3 size: 15 residues. Germline CDR1 and CDR2: SEHNR and FQNEAQ (reference sequence). V dropped 4 bases and J dropped 1; count of bases not matched to a gene: 4. The CDR3 here is CASSSRTGRTDTQYF. DNA for the CDR3: TGTGCCAGCAGCTCCCGGACAGGGCGCACAGATACGCAGTATTTT.

The rearrangement joins TRBV15 to TRBJ1-5; D call uncertain. This CDR3 has 15 residues. V lost 1 base and J lost 3, with 10 bases in between. From germline, CDR1 is LNHNV and CDR2 YYDKDF (reference sequence). In DNA, the CDR3 is TGTGCCACCAGCAGAGGTCAGGCCTCCAATCAGCCCCAGCATTTT. This sequence encodes CATSRGQASNQPQHF.

The chain has TRBV4-2 and TRBJ2-3; perhaps TRBD2 as D (5 bases). The CDR3 covers 16 residues. The V end was cut by 1 base, the J end by 8 bases, with 19 bases between. Germline V gene data show CDR1 as LGHNA and CDR2 as YNFKEQ. This chain's CDR3 is CASSQVGLAHEGTQYF. CDR3 nucleotides: TGTGCCAGCAGCCAAGTAGGGCTAGCCCATGAAGGTACGCAGTATTTT.

The rearrangement uses TRBV11-2 and TRBJ2-1; 7 bases align to TRBD2. Losses at the gene ends were 1 base for V and 7 bases for J; bases not matched to a gene: 1. Germline V gives CDR1 SGHAT, CDR2 FQNNGV. The CDR3 runs 13 residues. CDR3: CASSLGTRNEQFF. CDR3 nucleotides: TGTGCCAGCAGCTTAGGGACTAGGAATGAGCAGTTCTTC.

The chain employs TRBV14 and TRBJ1-1; 7 bases agree with TRBD1. This CDR3 region has 15 residues. The V and J ends lost 2 bases and 2 bases, in that order; junction bases with no gene match: 5. Germline CDR1 reads SGHDN; CDR2 reads FVKESK. CDR3 DNA: TGTGCCAGCAGCCAAAGGGGGCTACTAAACACTGAAGCTTTCTTT. Amino acid sequence: CASSQRGLLNTEAFF.

CDR3 amino acids: CASSGQGLSGANVLTF. CDR3 DNA: TGTGCCAGCAGTGGACAGGGCCTCTCTGGGGCCAACGTCCTGACTTTC. V gene TRBV2 combines with J gene TRBJ2-6, with 7 bases that match TRBD1. The ends lost 4 bases at V and 0 bases at J; junction bases unmatched: 3. Germline V lookup: CDR1 SNHLY, CDR2 FYNNEI. CDR3 length: 16 residues.

V usage is TRBV19 and J usage is TRBJ2-3; 7 nucleotides agree with TRBD2. The ends lost 6 bases at V and 4 bases at J; junction bases unmatched: 10. Germline values: CDR1 LNHDA, CDR2 SQIVND (reference sequence). This CDR3 is 15 amino acids long. This CDR3 reads CASRDGAGRADTQYF. The CDR3, as DNA: TGTGCCAGTAGGGACGGCGCGGGGAGGGCAGATACGCAGTATTTT.

The V and J genes are TRBV7-8 and TRBJ1-5; 8 bases are a match to TRBD1. Unmatched junction bases numbered 6, after V lost 5 bases and J lost 3 bases. CDR3 length: 15 amino acids. Germline CDR1 SGHVS, CDR2 FQNEAQ. CDR3 nucleotide sequence: TGTGCCAGCAGCGTCCGACAGGGGCCCAATCAGCCCCAGCATTTT. Its protein product is CASSVRQGPNQPQHF.